A selection of T cell receptor beta chains follows, all from one sample in a study of blood T cells in healthy people across ages. TCRdb independently ran MiXCR on the 5' RACE reads; one entry per CDR3 protein. The data show about 780,000 distinct CDR3 sequences, with about 46% seen just once and approximately 18% held by the top ten. Sequences were obtained from blood. Receptors originate from a man older than 75 in good health. The CDR3 runs from the conserved cysteine through the conserved F or W. The order of the fields is D gene, clone size, CDR3 length, J gene, V gene, CDR3 protein, CDR3 DNA. D genes are given only for firm matches. Clone size is not always given. Where it is, it says once, few, many or a class for expanded clones.

>TRBD1|-|14|TRBJ2-2|TRBV6-5
CASSYRTGTGELFF
TGTGCCAGCAGTTACCGGACAGGTACCGGGGAGCTGTTTTTT
>TRBD1|-|17|TRBJ1-2|TRBV9
CASSPHAGTVSNYGYTF
TGTGCCAGCAGCCCACATGCTGGGACAGTTTCTAACTATGGCTACACCTTC
>-|-|13|TRBJ2-1|TRBV6-1
CASSETTGLVLFF
TGTGCCAGCAGTGAAACAACCGGACTTGTTCTGTTCTTC
>TRBD2|few|16|TRBJ2-1|TRBV5-1
CASTGGKSGNIGEQFF
TGCGCCAGCACGGGAGGGAAGAGCGGGAATATTGGTGAGCAGTTCTTC
>-|many|14|TRBJ2-5|TRBV24-1
CATSDPGVPETQYF
TGTGCCACCAGTGATCCAGGGGTTCCAGAGACCCAGTACTTC
>-|-|14|TRBJ2-3|TRBV29-1
CSATKAQRTDTQYF
TGCAGCGCCACTAAGGCTCAGCGCACAGATACGCAGTATTTT
>-|few|14|TRBJ1-4|TRBV29-1
CSVAWEMTNEKLFF
TGCAGCGTTGCTTGGGAAATGACTAATGAAAAACTGTTTTTT
>TRBD2|few|14|TRBJ2-5|TRBV28
CASSLIAGAETQYF
TGTGCCAGCAGCTTGATAGCGGGAGCAGAGACCCAGTACTTC
>-|-|14|TRBJ1-4|TRBV6-5
CASSYSGAGEKLFF
TGTGCCAGCAGTTATTCCGGGGCAGGCGAAAAACTGTTTTTT
>-|many|18|TRBJ1-5|TRBV21-1
CASSKVGNRQGPNQPQHF
TGTGCCAGCAGCAAAGTCGGCAACCGACAGGGCCCCAATCAGCCCCAGCATTTT
>TRBD1|-|19|TRBJ2-7|TRBV5-1
CASSYFTGTGGVGGYEQYF
TGCGCCAGCAGCTACTTCACCGGGACAGGGGGCGTCGGTGGCTACGAGCAGTACTTC
>TRBD1|-|15|TRBJ1-1|TRBV11-1
CASSLPWTGQTEAFF
TGTGCCAGCAGTTTACCCTGGACAGGGCAAACTGAAGCTTTCTTT
>-|few|13|TRBJ2-7|TRBV5-1
CASSRGRNYEQYF
TGCGCCAGCAGCAGGGGACGGAACTACGAGCAGTACTTC
>-|-|13|TRBJ1-4|TRBV30
CAWSRNSNEKLFF
TGTGCCTGGAGTAGGAACAGTAATGAAAAACTGTTTTTT
>-|few|18|TRBJ2-6|TRBV10-3
CAISSRPPEESGADVLTF
TGTGCCATCAGTTCGAGGCCACCAGAGGAGTCTGGGGCCGACGTCCTGACTTTC
>-|-|17|TRBJ1-1|TRBV4-3
CASSQEAGLGRNTEAFF
TGCGCCAGCAGCCAAGAAGCGGGGCTGGGAAGGAACACTGAAGCTTTCTTT
>TRBD1|-|15|TRBJ1-2|TRBV27
CASSLGRGQNYGYTF
TGTGCCAGCAGTTTAGGGAGGGGGCAAAACTATGGCTACACCTTC
>-|-|18|TRBJ2-3|TRBV6-2/TRBV6-3
CASTSPLARGASSDTQYF
TGTGCCAGCACTTCCCCCCTGGCTAGAGGGGCGTCTTCAGATACGCAGTATTTT
>TRBD2|few|13|TRBJ2-1|TRBV20-1
CSAGRSGRNEQFF
TGCAGTGCTGGGCGTAGCGGGAGGAATGAGCAGTTCTTC